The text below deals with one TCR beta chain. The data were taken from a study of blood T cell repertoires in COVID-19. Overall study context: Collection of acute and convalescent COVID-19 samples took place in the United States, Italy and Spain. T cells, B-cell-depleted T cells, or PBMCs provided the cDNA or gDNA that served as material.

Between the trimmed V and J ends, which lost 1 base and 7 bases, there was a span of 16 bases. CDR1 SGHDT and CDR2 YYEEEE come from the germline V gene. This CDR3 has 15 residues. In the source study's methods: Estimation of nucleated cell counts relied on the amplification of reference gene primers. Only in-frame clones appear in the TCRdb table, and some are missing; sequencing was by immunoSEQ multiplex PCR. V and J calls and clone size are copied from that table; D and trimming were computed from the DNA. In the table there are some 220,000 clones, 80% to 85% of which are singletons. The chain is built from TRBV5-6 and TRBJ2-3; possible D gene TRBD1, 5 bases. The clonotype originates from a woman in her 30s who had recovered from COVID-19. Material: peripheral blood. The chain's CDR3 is CASSLPEGHSNTQYF. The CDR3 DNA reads TGTGCCAGCAGCTTGCCCGAAGGACACTCAAATACGCAGTATTTT.